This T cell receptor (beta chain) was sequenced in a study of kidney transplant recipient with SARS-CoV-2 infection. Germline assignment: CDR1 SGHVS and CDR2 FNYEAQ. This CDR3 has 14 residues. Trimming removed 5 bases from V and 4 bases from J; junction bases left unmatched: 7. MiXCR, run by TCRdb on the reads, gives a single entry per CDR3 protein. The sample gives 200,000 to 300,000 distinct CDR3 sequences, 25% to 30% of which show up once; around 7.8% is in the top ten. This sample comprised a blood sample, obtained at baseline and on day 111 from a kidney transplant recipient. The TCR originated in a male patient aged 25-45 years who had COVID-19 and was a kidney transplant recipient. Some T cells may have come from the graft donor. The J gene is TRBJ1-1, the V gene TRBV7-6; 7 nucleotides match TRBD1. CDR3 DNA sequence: TGTGCCAGCAGCCCTAGGGCAGGGGGCACTGAAGCTTTCTTT. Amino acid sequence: CASSPRAGGTEAFF.